This is a list of T cell receptor beta chains from one sample in a study of T cells in localized non-small cell lung cancer. The data were produced by immunoSEQ multiplex PCR, yet TCRdb's version contains in-frame clones alone and is incomplete. The data contain about 78,000 clones, approximately 85% of them singletons. The sequencing used peripheral blood, collected before any cancer treatment. The receptors shown here come from a man aged 35-69 years with stage I lung adenocarcinoma. Each CDR3 is given without its conserved first and last residue.

TRBV4-1	TRBJ1-3	ASSLDLPGINTIY
TRBV21-1	TRBJ1-6	ASSKALTGVMGPSPLH
TRBV29-1	TRBJ2-7	SVGRRSQAGEYEQY
TRBV7-9	TRBJ1-2	ACPWGGDGYT
TRBV7-8	TRBJ2-5	ASSLWLKKETQY
TRBV13	TRBJ2-7	ASSQARGLGYEQY
TRBV18	TRBJ1-2	ASAPGTRDGYT
TRBV5-6	TRBJ1-4	ASSFWSATNEKLF
TRBV19	TRBJ2-7	ASSMEPGDYEQY
TRBV5-1	TRBJ1-5	ASSLGGVGQPQH
TRBV5-4	TRBJ2-7	ASSSGLALSLSYEQY
TRBV5-1	TRBJ2-2	ASSPWSSGSTGELF
TRBV29-1	TRBJ2-5	SVEGTPKNVETQY
TRBV18	TRBJ2-7	ASSPESLLEQY
TRBV10-3	TRBJ1-6	AISDFSVNSPLH
TRBV5-3	TRBJ1-5	ARSADKGPKQPQH
TRBV6-5	TRBJ1-5	ASRRQINQPQH
TRBV19	TRBJ2-2	ATDRANTGELF
TRBV27	TRBJ2-2	ASRVRSWGTGELF
TRBV7-8	TRBJ1-5	ASSLAAQGPQPQH
TRBV2	TRBJ2-3	ASSFPIGTGTSGGSTDTQY
TRBV5-5	TRBJ2-7	ASSSRTSSSYEQY
TRBV2	TRBJ2-2	ASKSRDRGSGELF